This T cell receptor beta chain appears in the sequencing data of a study of cytomegalovirus exposure and HLA in healthy donors. This table comes from immunoSEQ multiplex PCR, and its TCRdb copy is limited to in-frame clones, with some not included. In the table there are about 180,000 clones, 85% of which are singletons. Sequencing was performed on PBMCs. This clonotype originated in a man younger than 30 in good health and CMV-seropositive.

This CDR3 is CASSPETSGGAYEQFF. The CDR3 DNA reads TGTGCCAGCAGTCCCGAGACTAGCGGGGGGGCATATGAGCAGTTCTTC. The rearrangement links TRBV28 to TRBJ2-1; 14 bases align to TRBD2. The CDR3 totals 16 residues. The V gene end was trimmed by 5 bases and the J gene end by 8 bases; junction bases not matched to a gene: 8. Germline V CDR1 and CDR2: MDHEN, SYDVKM.